This T cell receptor (beta chain) was documented in a study of T cells in Graves' hyperthyroidism and ophthalmopathy (dated by TCRdb to between 2018 and 2021). As for the study more broadly: Peripheral blood samples were taken at initial diagnosis, before any treatment was given. TCR V-J signatures able to tell the groups apart were searched for in a discovery cohort of 95 or so patients, of whom roughly 42 had Graves' ophthalmopathy and roughly 59 had stable Graves' hyperthyroidism. Prospective prediction of ophthalmopathy was tested in an independent validation cohort of some 20 hyperthyroidism patients and some 17 patients who later progressed to ophthalmopathy. For training and testing, the 95 to 100 patients in the discovery cohort were randomly divided in a 7:3 ratio. The study also compared thyroid tissue and blood T-cell repertoires from 5 to 7 Graves' hyperthyroidism patients. After blood sampling, hyperthyroidism patients were treated with methimazole at a starting dose of 30 mg daily, and ophthalmopathy patients were treated with high-dose intravenous methylprednisolone. The paper describes TCR Vbeta CDR3 sequencing of more than 120 peripheral blood samples, made up of some 40 ophthalmopathy patients, 70 to 75 hyperthyroidism patients and 17 progressor patients.

This clonotype was counted ten times or more. No cognate antigen has been identified for it. No clone much larger than this one lies a single base away; base qualities are absent. Inclusive of the bounding cysteine and phenylalanine, the CDR3 is 12 residues long. The read is trimmed to its CDR3 DNA, 36 bases read in frame from base 1. V lost 8 bases and J lost 11 bases; the stretch between them is 15 bases long. For CDR1 and CDR2, the germline V gene lists MNHNS and SASEGT. Hyperthyroidism patients were newly diagnosed, with disease duration under 2 months, and aged 18 to 65 years. The study excluded patients with uncontrolled infections, other autoimmune diseases, pregnancy or lactation. Diagnoses were established on the basis of clinical symptoms, serum thyroxine and TRAb, thyroid ultrasound, and orbital computed tomography. Blood from progressor patients was collected at the time of first diagnosis with hyperthyroidism, before any ophthalmopathy symptoms had appeared. PBMCs were isolated from 10 ml of fresh peripheral blood by Ficoll-Paque density gradient centrifugation. Patients classed as progressors first received a Graves' hyperthyroidism diagnosis and then went on to develop ophthalmopathy during follow-up. Total RNA was extracted using Trizol reagent, and RNA quality was assessed on an Agilent 2100 Bioanalyzer.

Beyond this particular receptor, the publication reports: In validation, the model predicted progression to ophthalmopathy a median of 6.5 months before onset, with 65% to 71% sensitivity and 72.22% specificity. A 13 V-J signature model separated ophthalmopathy from stable hyperthyroidism, with nearly 90% sensitivity and roughly 82% specificity in cross-validation and 80%/75% in testing. Sample size was not statistically predetermined, and blinding of investigators to group allocation was not performed. Most expanded thyroid clonotypes (frequency above 0.001) were also detected in blood, suggesting blood repertoires may reflect thyroid immune responses.

The TCR beta CDR3 regions were amplified from RNA transcripts. The TCR CDR3 was subjected to a first round of RT-PCR using the HTBI primer set and the Qiagen OneStep RT-PCR kit. The libraries were constructed in a second round of multiplex PCR and then size-selected and purified. Paired-end sequencing of the libraries was performed with 100 bp reads on an Illumina HiSeq2000. In the source study's methods: SOAPnuke was used to process the raw data, throwing out any read that contained adapters or uncalled bases, had a mean Phred below 15, or lacked an exact constant-primer or identifier match. COPE v1.2.5 was used to merge the high-quality paired reads, and each unique nucleotide sequence was defined as a clonotype. MiTCR v1.1 was used to align the clonotypes against IMGT TRBV, TRBD and TRBJ reference segments. The analysis was restricted to V-J combinations with a frequency above 0.0001, which together covered approximately 99% of the repertoires. A TCS score was defined as the ratio of F50 (clonal expansion) to E x V (chaos), with BLOSUM62-based TCRdist applied between CDR3 peptides within each V-J. Welch's t-statistics and random forest reduced 500 to 650 V-J features to 10 to 15, which were used in a naive Bayes classifier (R e1071). Using fastp at Q25 and MiXCR, TCRdb reprocessed the public reads and kept productive beta chains. When rows share a CDR3 protein, they turn into one entry using the most common DNA and genes. TCRdb, not the authors, supplied the V and J calls. This sample comprises some 270,000 distinct CDR3 sequences, about an eighth of them detected only once. The top ten constitute more than 7.5% of the sample.

The chain uses TRBV6-1 and TRBJ1-4, with the D gene not confidently named. The receptor was derived from a woman younger than 45 with Graves' hyperthyroidism that later progressed to Graves' ophthalmopathy. The specimen sequenced was blood. DNA sequence: TGTGCCAGCTCAATTGTGGGTGGGAAACTGTTTTTT. Its protein is CASSIVGGKLFF.